Listed below are T cell receptor beta chains from one sample, sequenced in a study of T cell responses to AZD1222 COVID-19 vaccine. Using immunoSEQ multiplex PCR, the repertoire was profiled, and TCRdb retains in-frame clones only, with some absent. The sample lists some 60,000 clones; 89% were seen once. Sequences were derived from peripheral blood, sampled 28 days after the second AZD1222 dose. Source of these receptors: an adult who received the AZD1222 COVID-19 vaccine. Each CDR3 is given with its conserved first and last residue. The D gene is left open where the match is weak. Part of the rows lack a size; the others show once, few, many or a class for expanded clones.

D,J,V,size,DNA,CDR3
.,TRBJ2-3,TRBV3-1/TRBV3-2,.,TGTGCCAGCAGCCAACGCAGGGGCCTTGGCACAGATACGCAGTATTTT,CASSQRRGLGTDTQYF
.,TRBJ1-2,TRBV9,.,TGTGCCAGCAGCGTGGCCCCGGACAGTAACTATGGCTACACCTTC,CASSVAPDSNYGYTF
.,TRBJ2-5,TRBV10-3,once,TGTGCCATCAGTGCAGGGACGGGACAAGAGACCCAGTACTTC,CAISAGTGQETQYF
TRBD1,TRBJ2-2,TRBV29-1,few,TGCAGCGTAAAGGGACAGAAAAACACCGGGGAGCTGTTTTTT,CSVKGQKNTGELFF
.,TRBJ1-1,TRBV11-2,.,TGTGCTTCGGCGAGGAAGAACACTGAAGCTTTCTTT,CASARKNTEAFF
.,TRBJ1-5,TRBV9,.,TGTGCCAGCAGGGCGGGCAGTCATTATAGCAATCAGCCCCAGCATTTT,CASRAGSHYSNQPQHF
.,TRBJ1-5,TRBV5-1,.,TGCGCCAGCAGTCCCGGGGTTAGCAATCAGCCCCAGCATTTT,CASSPGVSNQPQHF
TRBD1,TRBJ1-3,TRBV5-5,.,TGTGCCAGCAGCTCGGGACAGGGTAGTGGAAACACCATATATTTT,CASSSGQGSGNTIYF
.,TRBJ1-3,TRBV7-2,.,TGTGCCAGCAGCTCCCTAGGGCCAGGGTCCTCTGGAAACACCATATATTTT,CASSSLGPGSSGNTIYF
.,TRBJ2-5,TRBV6-5,.,TGTGCCAGCAGTTACGGTGGGGGGGCCCGGGAGACCCAGTACTTC,CASSYGGGARETQYF
.,TRBJ2-1,TRBV29-1,.,TGCAGCGTTGAACCGGGGATAACGTACAATGAGCAGTTCTTC,CSVEPGITYNEQFF
.,TRBJ1-5,TRBV6-2/TRBV6-3,.,TGTGCCAGCAGCCGCACAGGGTCCTCAGGTCAGCCCCAGCATTTT,CASSRTGSSGQPQHF
TRBD1,TRBJ2-1,TRBV10-1,.,TGCGCCAGCAGTGAGCGGGGACAGTTTTACAATGAGCAGTTCTTC,CASSERGQFYNEQFF
.,TRBJ2-1,TRBV7-9,.,TGTGCCAGCATAGGCAGGAGCTCCTACAATGAGCAGTTCTTC,CASIGRSSYNEQFF
.,TRBJ1-1,TRBV6-5,.,TGTGCCAGCACCACACCCCTGGGAGAAGCTTTCTTT,CASTTPLGEAFF
.,TRBJ2-5,TRBV14,.,TGTGCCAGCAGCCACCTACAGAGTCGTCCCCAGTACTTC,CASSHLQSRPQYF
.,TRBJ1-2,TRBV28,.,TGTGCCAGCAGCCCATCCGCAGGGGCCCCCTATGGCTACACCTTC,CASSPSAGAPYGYTF
TRBD1,TRBJ2-5,TRBV11-2,.,TGTGCCAGCAGCTCCTCGGGACAGGTCCAAGAGACCCAGTACTTC,CASSSSGQVQETQYF
TRBD1,TRBJ1-5,TRBV27,.,TGTGCCAGCGCTGGGACAGCGAGTCAGCCCCAGCATTTT,CASAGTASQPQHF
TRBD1,TRBJ1-4,TRBV9,.,TGTGCCAGCAGCGGCAGGGGGGGTGAAAAACTGTTTTTT,CASSGRGGEKLFF
TRBD1,TRBJ1-1,TRBV6-5,.,TGTGCCAGCAAGGGCAGGGGGCGCGGAGAAGCTTTCTTT,CASKGRGRGEAFF
.,TRBJ1-2,TRBV4-1,once,TGCGCCAGCAGCCCCACGGAGGCCGAGACTGAGAATTATGGCTACACCTTC,CASSPTEAETENYGYTF
TRBD1,TRBJ2-1,TRBV11-1,once,TGTGCCAGCAGATCAGGGGGCCGAGCGTACAATGAGCAGTTCTTC,CASRSGGRAYNEQFF